One and the same sample provided the 17 T cell receptor beta chains below, sequenced in a study of blood T cells in healthy people across ages. Together with a sample-barcoded 5' primer, a J-beta primer mix was included in a second PCR lasting about 7 to 11 cycles. A single record per CDR3 protein comes from TCRdb applying MiXCR to the 5' RACE reads. The sample has 500,000 to 600,000 distinct CDR3 sequences; approximately 27% are singletons. The specimen sequenced was blood. These receptors originate from a woman aged 65 to 85 in good health.

The genes are TRBV18 and TRBJ2-7; the D is unclear. V lost 2 bases and J 3 bases, leaving 8 bases between the germline ends. CDR1 KGHSH and CDR2 LQKENI come from the germline V gene. The CDR3 length is 13 residues. CDR3 nucleotide sequence: TGTGCCAGCTCACCAGCGGCCAACTACGAGCAGTACTTC. Its translation is CASSPAANYEQYF.

The table lists this clonotype with many counts. The gene calls are TRBV29-1 and TRBJ2-5, with 7 nucleotides matching TRBD1. CDR1 and CDR2 (germline): SQVTM, ANQGSEA. The junction had 10 bases not matched to a gene; V was cut back by 7 bases and J by 5 bases. CDR3 size: 13 residues. The CDR3: CSAETGSSETQYF. The CDR3, as DNA: TGCAGCGCCGAGACAGGGAGTTCGGAGACCCAGTACTTC.

The chain uses TRBV3-1 and TRBJ2-3, with D perhaps TRBD2 (6 bases). V gave up 6 bases and J gave up 0 bases, with 16 bases separating them. Looked up from germline, CDR1 is LGHDT and CDR2 is YNNKEL (reference sequence). This CDR3 is 16 amino acids long. CDR3 in amino acids: CASRPTSGTSTDTQYF. In DNA, the CDR3 is TGTGCCAGCAGACCGACTTCCGGGACTAGCACAGATACGCAGTATTTT.

Only a few counts were recorded for this clonotype. The chain carries TRBV6-2 or TRBV6-3 and TRBJ2-7; TRBD1 matches at 8 bases. CDR1 and CDR2 from the germline V gene are MNHEY and SVGEGT. This CDR3 is 12 amino acids long. Trimming took 4 bases from V and 8 from J; bases not matched to a gene: 4. The CDR3, as DNA: TGTGCCAGCAGTTTCGGACAGGGAAAGCAGTACTTC. This codes for CASSFGQGKQYF.

Worth noting for this clonotype: A much larger clone differs from this one at a single base, so this may be a read error. V is TRBV4-3 and J is TRBJ1-2, with 7 bases identical to TRBD1. Germline lookup yields CDR1 LGHNA and CDR2 YSLEER. Trimming took 4 bases from V and 6 from J; bases not matched to a gene: 5. The CDR3 loop spans 13 amino acids. In nucleotides, the CDR3 is TGCGCCAGCAGCCTTAACAGGGGCCATGGCTACACCTTC. Its translation is CASSLNRGHGYTF.

This clonotype was counted once. V gene TRBV5-1 combines with J gene TRBJ2-2; possibly TRBD2 for D (6 bases). The CDR3 has 17 residues. Germline values: CDR1 SGHRS, CDR2 YFSETQ. Trimming pared 4 bases from V and 0 bases from J, leaving 16 bases between. The DNA for the CDR3 is TGCGCCAGCAGCGGTGCCGCTAGCGTTTCGAACACCGGGGAGCTGTTTTTT. It is translated as CASSGAASVSNTGELFF.

This clonotype was detected many times. This chain uses TRBV7-2 with TRBJ2-5; the match to TRBD2 covers 7 bases. V lost 1 base to trimming and J lost 4 bases; unmatched junction nucleotides: 3. This CDR3 has 14 residues. Germline CDR1 SGHTA, CDR2 FQGNSA. The CDR3 DNA sequence: TGTGCCAGCAGCTTAGGGGGGGGTGGAGAGACCCAGTACTTC. Protein product: CASSLGGGGETQYF.

V is TRBV7-2 and J is TRBJ2-1; TRBD2 agrees at 7 bases. Per germline, CDR1 SGHTA and CDR2 FQGNSA. The CDR3 sequence is 18 residues long. Losses at the gene ends were 2 bases for V and 1 base for J; bases not matched to a gene: 11. The CDR3 is CASSLRDGGYGSYNEQFF. The CDR3 DNA reads TGTGCCAGCAGCTTAAGGGACGGGGGGTATGGGTCCTACAATGAGCAGTTCTTC.

This clonotype was observed a few times. The V call is TRBV20-1, the J call TRBJ1-1; D unresolved. Germline CDR1 is DFQATT and CDR2 is SNEGSKA (reference sequence). The CDR3 length is 11 residues. CDR3 residues: CSVRGNTEAFF. CDR3 DNA: TGCAGCGTTCGGGGGAACACTGAAGCTTTCTTT.

V gene TRBV12-3 or TRBV12-4 combines with J gene TRBJ1-2; no reliable D call. V shed 2 bases and J shed 3 bases, with 7 bases lying between them. The CDR3 is 13 residues long. The CDR3 protein is CASSLLQDYGYTF. The CDR3 region has the DNA TGTGCCAGCAGTTTATTGCAGGACTATGGCTACACCTTC.

This clonotype was seen only a few times. This chain joins TRBV7-8 and TRBJ2-3, with D uncertain. V shed 5 bases and J shed 0 bases, with 15 bases lying between them. The CDR3 sequence is 16 residues long. Germline V gives CDR1 SGHVS, CDR2 FQNEAQ. CDR3 bases: TGTGCCAGCAGCCCACCCCAGTGGGCGAGCACAGATACGCAGTATTTT. Translated: CASSPPQWASTDTQYF. Based on the CDR3 plus reference TRBV7-8 and TRBJ2-3, the full variable domain is GAGVSQSPRYKVAKRGQDVALRCDPISGHVSLFWYQQALGQGPEFLTYFQNEAQLDKSGLPSDRFFAERPEGSVSTLKIQRTQQEDSAVYLCASSPPQWASTDTQYFGPGTRLTVL.

Notes on this clonotype: Mismatch with germline at one junction end may stem from a read error. This sequence joins TRBV4-3 and TRBJ1-6, with a possible D match to TRBD1 (6 bases). This CDR3 spans 17 amino acids. Germline V gene data show CDR1 as LGHNA and CDR2 as YSLEER. The CDR3 protein is CTSSQEGQGLNNSPLHF. The CDR3 nucleotides read TGCACCAGCAGCCAAGAGGGGCAGGGGCTTAACAATTCACCCCTCCACTTT.

This clonotype has a handful of counts. The chain links TRBV5-1 to TRBJ2-3; possible D gene TRBD2, 5 bases. The germline V gene has CDR1 SGHRS and CDR2 YFSETQ. V shed 7 bases and J shed 1 base, with 10 bases lying between them. This CDR3 comprises 13 residues. The CDR3 region is CASALLGTDTQYF. The CDR3 DNA sequence: TGCGCCAGCGCCCTACTAGGCACAGATACGCAGTATTTT.

V usage is TRBV5-1 and J usage is TRBJ2-3; 10 bases are shared with TRBD2. Germline values: CDR1 SGHRS, CDR2 YFSETQ. This CDR3 has 16 amino acids. V lost 8 bases and J lost 1; bases outside the gene matches: 10. CDR3 bases: TGCGCCAGTCAAACAACCGGGACTAGCGGCACAGATACGCAGTATTTT. Its translation: CASQTTGTSGTDTQYF.

The J gene is TRBJ1-4, the V gene TRBV5-5, with 9 bases matching TRBD1. The CDR3 loop spans 13 amino acids. Germline V CDR1 and CDR2: SGHKS, YYEKEE (reference sequence). Trimming took 4 bases from V and 11 from J; bases not matched to a gene: 6. CDR3 protein: CASSPQGAGKLFF. DNA for the CDR3: TGTGCCAGCAGCCCACAGGGGGCTGGGAAACTGTTTTTT.

The chain combines TRBV30 with TRBJ2-3; D gene uncertain. The CDR3 extends over 13 amino acids. V was trimmed by 1 base and J by 2 bases, leaving 7 bases between them. CDR1 GTSNPN and CDR2 SVGIG come from the germline V gene (reference sequence). The CDR3 nucleotides read TGTGCCTGGAGTGGAGGACCCACAGATACGCAGTATTTT. It translates to CAWSGGPTDTQYF.

The J gene is TRBJ2-2, the V gene TRBV29-1, with D perhaps being TRBD1 or TRBD2 (6 bases each). The CDR3 is made up of 14 amino acids. The germline V gene encodes CDR1 SQVTM and CDR2 ANQGSEA. V lost 3 bases and J lost 2, with 10 bases in between. The CDR3 DNA reads TGCAGCGTTGATCAGGGGACTAACACCGGGGAGCTGTTTTTT. Its protein is CSVDQGTNTGELFF.